This passage covers 22 T cell receptor beta chains from one sample sequenced in a study of T cells in Graves' hyperthyroidism and ophthalmopathy (dated by TCRdb to the late 2010s). The library came from multiplex PCR. Sequencing relied on an Illumina HiSeq 2000. TCR beta CDR3 regions were amplified from RNA transcripts. For the first round of RT-PCR on the TCR CDR3, the HTBI primer set was used together with the Qiagen OneStep RT-PCR kit. TCRdb ran its own pipeline on the public reads, namely fastp trimming at Q25 and MiXCR clone calling, and kept in-frame beta chains. Each entry merges the rows of one CDR3 protein and shows their most common DNA and genes. For this sample there are over 650,000 distinct CDR3 sequences; roughly 15% appear just once. The ten largest clones add up to around 7.7% of the sample. Sequenced sample: blood. The receptor set was obtained from a man in his late teens or twenties with Graves' hyperthyroidism.

The table lists this clonotype with a few counts. Lacking the conserved final phenylalanine or tryptophan, this CDR3 likely reflects a read error. The chain carries TRBV6-1 and TRBJ2-3; 8 bases agree with TRBD1. Unmatched junction bases numbered 5, after V lost 6 bases and J lost 0 bases. CDR3 length equals 15 residues. Germline V CDR1 and CDR2: MNHNS, SASEGT. CDR3 region: CASSRGDRSTDTQYL. The DNA for the CDR3 is TGTGCCAGCAGCCGAGGGGACAGGAGCACAGATACGCAGTATCTT.

This clonotype was recorded many times. V is TRBV12-3 or TRBV12-4 and J is TRBJ2-3, with D possibly called TRBD1 or TRBD2 (5 bases each). The CDR3 sequence is 15 residues long. The V and J ends lost 5 bases and 4 bases respectively, with 16 bases between them. CDR3 in amino acids: CASSLGEFRPDTQYF. The CDR3 DNA is TGTGCCAGCAGTCTGGGGGAATTTCGTCCAGATACGCAGTATTTT.

This clonotype was seen ten or more times. This sequence joins TRBV2 and TRBJ2-2; the match to TRBD1 covers 9 bases. The length of the CDR3 is 16 residues. V trimming: 7 bases; J trimming: 4 bases; junction bases outside the gene matches: 10. In germline, CDR1 is SNHLY, CDR2 FYNNEI. The CDR3 spells CASNTGGAGSTGELFF. The CDR3 DNA is TGTGCCAGCAACACAGGGGGCGCAGGGAGCACCGGGGAGCTGTTTTTT.

This clonotype has only a few counts. CDR3 sequence (DNA): TGTGCCAGCAGCTTGGCCTTGTGGATTAGCTACGAGCAGTACTTC. It yields the protein CASSLALWISYEQYF. The genes are TRBV5-5 and TRBJ2-7; unclear D gene. Per the germline V gene, CDR1 is SGHKS and CDR2 is YYEKEE (reference sequence). There are 15 residues in the CDR3. V was trimmed by 0 bases and J by 3 bases, leaving 13 bases between them.

Ten or more counts support this clonotype. The V gene is TRBV10-3, the J gene TRBJ2-1, with TRBD2 matching over 13 bases. The CDR3 runs to 16 residues. CDR1 is ENHRY, CDR2 SYGVKD, per germline. V lost 8 bases to trimming and J lost 7 bases; unmatched junction nucleotides: 11. In DNA, the CDR3 is TGTGCCATCCGGACTAGCGGGAGTAGCGGGGGGAATGAGCAGTTCTTC. Translated: CAIRTSGSSGGNEQFF.

This clonotype has a count of ten or more. This chain uses TRBV11-2 with TRBJ1-4; perhaps TRBD1 as D (5 bases). Trimming took 3 bases from V and 0 from J, leaving 11 bases between them. Germline V gene sequence: CDR1 SGHAT, CDR2 FQNNGV. CDR3 length equals 16 residues. The CDR3 DNA sequence: TGTGCCAGCAGCTTTAACAGGATTGCAACTAATGAAAAACTGTTTTTT. Protein sequence: CASSFNRIATNEKLFF.

This clonotype was counted many times. The chain links TRBV6-5 to TRBJ1-1, with 10 bases aligning to TRBD1. The CDR3 has 18 residues. V was pared by 2 bases and J by 1 base, with 10 bases of the junction left unmatched. Germline V CDR1 and CDR2: MNHEY, SVGAGI. CDR3 loop: CASSYRVDRGEKNTEAFF. In DNA form, the CDR3 reads TGTGCCAGCAGTTACCGCGTGGACAGGGGGGAGAAGAACACTGAAGCTTTCTTT.

V usage is TRBV18 and J usage is TRBJ2-7; D not resolved. Germline V gene data show CDR1 as KGHSH and CDR2 as LQKENI. The CDR3 has 12 residues. V lost 5 bases and J lost 0, with 5 bases in between. The CDR3 nucleotides read TGTGCCAGCTCAACGCTCTCCTACGAGCAGTACTTC. Translation: CASSTLSYEQYF.

This clonotype was seen a handful of times. The rearrangement links TRBV29-1 to TRBJ2-7; a weak D match, TRBD2 (6 bases). There are 16 residues in the CDR3. Germline assignment: CDR1 SQVTM and CDR2 ANQGSEA. With 1 base removed from V and 2 bases from J, the gap between germline ends came to 18 bases. The CDR3 sequence is CSVEGRAGGSPYEQYF. For the CDR3, the DNA is TGCAGCGTTGAAGGAAGGGCCGGGGGTTCCCCCTACGAGCAGTACTTC.

This clonotype was counted ten times or more. The chain recombines TRBV7-8 with TRBJ2-7; D unresolved. With 4 bases removed from V and 3 bases from J, the gap between germline ends came to 7 bases. CDR1 is SGHVS and CDR2 is FQNEAQ in the germline V gene. The CDR3 is 12 residues long. CDR3 in DNA: TGTGCCAGCAGCTCCGAAAACTACGAGCAGTACTTC. Its protein product is CASSSENYEQYF.

This chain connects TRBV29-1 to TRBJ2-3; D call uncertain. Per the germline V gene, CDR1 is SQVTM and CDR2 is ANQGSEA. CDR3 size: 14 residues. V lost 2 bases and J lost 6, with 15 bases in between. The CDR3 bases are TGCAGCGTTGAAAGGGCGCCCGTAGAGGATACGCAGTATTTT. Its protein product is CSVERAPVEDTQYF.

The V gene is TRBV5-6, the J gene TRBJ1-1; D remains ambiguous. The germline V and J ends were trimmed by 2 bases and 1 base, with 9 bases remaining between them. Germline CDR1 SGHDT, CDR2 YYEEEE. This CDR3 contains 14 residues. The CDR3 DNA sequence: TGTGCCAGCAGCTTAAAAAGACGGAACACTGAAGCTTTCTTT. Amino acids: CASSLKRRNTEAFF.

The V gene is TRBV4-2, the J gene TRBJ2-5; possibly TRBD1 for D (5 bases). This CDR3 is built from 13 residues. Trimming shortened V by 6 bases and J by 4 bases, and 12 bases separated the two germline ends. In germline, CDR1 is LGHNA, CDR2 YNFKEQ. CDR3 loop: CASSSARGETQYF. Written as DNA, the CDR3 is TGTGCCAGCAGTTCGGCTAGGGGAGAGACCCAGTACTTC.

The J gene is TRBJ2-3, the V gene TRBV7-3, with 9 bases that match TRBD2. In germline, CDR1 is SGHTA, CDR2 FQGTGA. V lost 0 bases to trimming and J lost 4 bases; unmatched junction nucleotides: 2. The CDR3 length is 15 residues. In DNA, the CDR3 is TGTGCCAGCAGCTTAACCGCGGGGGGGGCAGATACGCAGTATTTT. This encodes CASSLTAGGADTQYF.

With respect to this clonotype: A much bigger clone sits one base away, suggesting this may be a read error. The chain uses TRBV10-3 and TRBJ1-1, with 7 bases fitting TRBD1. Germline CDR1 and CDR2: ENHRY and SYGVKD. The CDR3 contains 13 residues. CDR3 bases: TGTGCCATCCGCACAGGGGACAACACTGAAGCTCTCTTT. It encodes CAIRTGDNTEALF.

The V and J genes are TRBV6-1 and TRBJ2-1; perhaps TRBD2 as D (5 bases). The CDR3 consists of 14 residues. Trimming took off 7 bases at V and 8 bases at J, with 18 bases between the two ends. Per germline, CDR1 MNHNS and CDR2 SASEGT. Written as DNA, the CDR3 is TGTGCCAGCAATCGACTGGGAGTGAGGGATGAGCAGTTCTTC. It codes for CASNRLGVRDEQFF.

The V and J genes are TRBV6-1 and TRBJ1-5, with D possibly matching TRBD1 (5 bases). The germline V gene has CDR1 MNHNS and CDR2 SASEGT. Trimming took off 5 bases at V and 2 bases at J, with 16 bases between the two ends. CDR3 length equals 16 residues. CDR3 bases: TGTGCCAGCAGTTCCTGGGGCCGGGGCGGCAATCAGCCCCAGCATTTT. Amino acid sequence: CASSSWGRGGNQPQHF.

Turning to this clonotype: A much larger clone sits a single nucleotide away, making a read error possible. This sequence joins TRBV27 and TRBJ1-1; D call uncertain. From germline, CDR1 is MNHEY and CDR2 SMNVEV (reference sequence). The CDR3 is 12 residues long. CDR3 loop: CANSAGAAEAFF. The CDR3 coding sequence is TGTGCCAACAGTGCCGGAGCCGCTGAAGCTTTCTTT.

This clonotype has at least ten counts. V gene TRBV18 combines with J gene TRBJ2-1; TRBD2 agrees at 7 bases. The germline gives CDR1 KGHSH, CDR2 LQKENI. V was clipped by 0 bases and J by 4 bases; unmatched bases: 3. This CDR3 has 15 amino acids. CDR3 amino acids: CASSPPRAGYNEQFF. CDR3 nucleotide sequence: TGTGCCAGCTCACCACCGCGAGCGGGGTACAATGAGCAGTTCTTC.

At least ten counts were recorded for this clonotype. The rearrangement links TRBV10-2 to TRBJ2-7, with D uncertain. CDR1 is WSHSY and CDR2 is SAAADI in the germline V gene. This CDR3 spans 12 amino acids. The ends were cut back, 6 bases at V and 0 bases at J, with 6 bases in the middle. DNA for the CDR3: TGCGCCAGCAGACACAGCTCCTACGAGCAGTACTTC. Its translation: CASRHSSYEQYF.

This clonotype came up many times. The chain carries TRBV20-1 and TRBJ2-3; TRBD2 is a possible D gene (7 bases). This CDR3 region has 16 residues. Looked up from germline, CDR1 is DFQATT and CDR2 is SNEGSKA (reference sequence). Trimming pared 3 bases from V and 0 bases from J, leaving 16 bases between. The CDR3 here is CSARGAGGRSTDTQYF. For the CDR3, the DNA is TGCAGTGCTAGGGGGGCCGGCGGGAGAAGCACAGATACGCAGTATTTT.

The J gene is TRBJ2-2, the V gene TRBV12-3 or TRBV12-4; 12 bases align to TRBD2. This CDR3 region has 23 residues. V lost 2 bases, J lost 0 bases, and 19 bases stayed unmatched. The CDR3 protein is CASSLRRRGLAGKSLPNTGELFF. The CDR3 DNA reads TGTGCCAGCAGTTTACGTCGACGGGGACTAGCGGGTAAAAGTCTTCCGAACACCGGGGAGCTGTTTTTT.